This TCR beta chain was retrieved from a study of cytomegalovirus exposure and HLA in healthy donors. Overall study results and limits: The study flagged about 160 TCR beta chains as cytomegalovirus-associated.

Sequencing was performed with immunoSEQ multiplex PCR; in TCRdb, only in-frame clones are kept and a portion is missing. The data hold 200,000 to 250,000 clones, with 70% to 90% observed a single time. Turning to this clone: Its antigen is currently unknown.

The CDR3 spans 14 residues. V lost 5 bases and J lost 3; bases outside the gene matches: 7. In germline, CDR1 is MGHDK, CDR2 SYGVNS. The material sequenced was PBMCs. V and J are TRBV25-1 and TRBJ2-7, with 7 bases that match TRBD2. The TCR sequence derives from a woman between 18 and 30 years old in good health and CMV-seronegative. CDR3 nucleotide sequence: TGTGCCAGCAGTCGGGGCGGGGGAAACTACGAGCAGTACTTC. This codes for CASSRGGGNYEQYF.